The rows below give T cell receptor beta chains drawn from one sample of a study of low-dose radiotherapy and immunotherapy resistance in tumors. TCRdb itself ran the reads through MiXCR, one entry per CDR3 protein. The sample records about 84,000 distinct CDR3 sequences, 17% being singletons. The input for sequencing was PBMCs, taken after low-dose radiotherapy plus immunotherapy. All receptors come from a male donor with prostate cancer. Both conserved end residues are trimmed from each CDR3.

J: TRBJ2-7
V: TRBV7-9
CDR3: ASSSNLQDRVEEQY

J: TRBJ2-5
V: TRBV6-6
CDR3: ASSYGGGGRRQETQY

J: TRBJ1-5
V: TRBV20-1
CDR3: SARQGTGNQPQH

J: TRBJ2-1
V: TRBV6-2/TRBV6-3
CDR3: ASSSGQGADEQF

J: TRBJ2-1
V: TRBV9
CDR3: ASSVVGGPTNEQF

J: TRBJ2-1
V: TRBV20-1
CDR3: SARGLRLAGDVYNEQF

J: TRBJ1-2
V: TRBV28
CDR3: ASSLGIGIYRYT

J: TRBJ2-2
V: TRBV27
CDR3: ATLRRNTGELF

J: TRBJ2-7
V: TRBV28
CDR3: ASSLYGGFREQY

J: TRBJ1-5
V: TRBV19
CDR3: ASSMLGDSNQPQH

J: TRBJ2-1
V: TRBV4-3
CDR3: ASSQGGGTRSYNEQF

J: TRBJ1-4
V: TRBV28
CDR3: ASSPANEKLF

J: TRBJ1-5
V: TRBV29-1
CDR3: SVGGVGQPQH

J: TRBJ2-7
V: TRBV11-2
CDR3: ASSFSDGGEQY

J: TRBJ1-6
V: TRBV28
CDR3: ASSPPTRGSPLH

J: TRBJ2-2
V: TRBV19
CDR3: ASRPAQGGSTGELF

J: TRBJ2-4
V: TRBV7-2
CDR3: ASSNRETSIQY

J: TRBJ2-2
V: TRBV6-6
CDR3: ASRLTTNTGELF

J: TRBJ1-5
V: TRBV19
CDR3: ASSKLTGGNQPQH

J: TRBJ1-1
V: TRBV5-6
CDR3: ASSSVTGSGTEAF

J: TRBJ2-2
V: TRBV19
CDR3: ASSTPGALNTGELF

J: TRBJ1-1
V: TRBV11-2
CDR3: ASSLSQTRNTEAF

J: TRBJ2-7
V: TRBV7-8
CDR3: ASSLRQENSYEQY

J: TRBJ1-5
V: TRBV19
CDR3: ASSMDRRYQPQH

J: TRBJ2-5
V: TRBV27
CDR3: ASSGGQTETQY

J: TRBJ2-1
V: TRBV5-4
CDR3: ASSEGLAGHNEQF

J: TRBJ1-5
V: TRBV20-1
CDR3: SARFGSDSNQPQH

J: TRBJ2-2
V: TRBV30
CDR3: AWTLRVSGELF

J: TRBJ2-3
V: TRBV5-4
CDR3: ASSLRTQATDTQY

J: TRBJ1-6
V: TRBV7-2
CDR3: ASSGQGVASPLH

J: TRBJ1-5
V: TRBV4-2
CDR3: ASSQEETSNQPQH

J: TRBJ1-2
V: TRBV20-1
CDR3: SASGQGFYGYT

J: TRBJ1-1
V: TRBV20-1
CDR3: SAAMGIFNTEAF

J: TRBJ2-1
V: TRBV4-3
CDR3: ASSRGSYSYNEQF

J: TRBJ2-1
V: TRBV28
CDR3: ASSPIGGASTDEQF

J: TRBJ1-6
V: TRBV20-1
CDR3: SAKASGDYNSPLH

J: TRBJ2-5
V: TRBV28
CDR3: ASSLRGGSWETQY

J: TRBJ1-1
V: TRBV18
CDR3: ASFTHPSGAEAF

J: TRBJ2-2
V: TRBV4-3
CDR3: ASSQGGGDTGELF

J: TRBJ2-1
V: TRBV4-1
CDR3: ASSPNSGLSYNEQF

J: TRBJ2-7
V: TRBV6-2/TRBV6-3
CDR3: ASSYREAYEQY